The clone carrying this TCR beta chain was recorded only once. In the same sample, other DNA sequences code for this CDR3. The source of the sample is a study of shared clonotypes between healthy human individuals. V lost 2 bases and J lost 4; bases outside the gene matches: 2. This CDR3 spans 15 amino acids. Germline V gives CDR1 SGDLS, CDR2 YYNGEE. Measured with immunoSEQ multiplex PCR; TCRdb has only the in-frame clones, and not every one. Among about 2.1 million clones listed, around 93% were seen once. CD45RO-negative, CCR7-selected cells formed the naive CD8 fraction, which excluded terminally differentiated effector memory CD45RA+ cells.

The V and J genes are TRBV9 and TRBJ2-1, with 11 bases identical to TRBD2. The receptor was isolated from a man between 18 and 29 years old in good health. Some clones in this sample may be carry-over from other donors' samples. The sample consisted of naive CD8+ T cells from PBMCs. CDR3 in amino acids: CASSVGTSGYNEQFF. For the CDR3, the DNA is TGTGCCAGCAGCGTTGGGACTAGCGGTTACAATGAGCAGTTCTTC.